The rows below give T cell receptor beta chains drawn from one sample of a study of T cell responses to AZD1222 COVID-19 vaccine. Clones were sequenced by immunoSEQ multiplex PCR, and TCRdb holds only the in-frame ones, with some missing. The sample includes under 200,000 clones, over 80% of them seen just once. The sample was peripheral blood, taken on day 0 of MenACWY control vaccination. The receptors come from an adult in good health. CDR3s include the opening cysteine and the closing phenylalanine or tryptophan. A D gene is named only where the DNA matches it firmly. Size is omitted from some rows. Given values are once, few, many or a class for expanded clones.

CDR3 DNA: TGTGCCAGCTCACCTACAGGGGGCGAGGGCTACACCTTC
CDR3 protein: CASSPTGGEGYTF
V gene: TRBV18
clone size: -
D gene: TRBD1
J gene: TRBJ1-2

CDR3 DNA: TGTGCCAGCGCAGGGGCCCCCCACGGATACAATGAGCAGTTCTTC
CDR3 protein: CASAGAPHGYNEQFF
V gene: TRBV28
clone size: -
D gene: -
J gene: TRBJ2-1

CDR3 DNA: TGTGCCAGCAGCTTCGGAGTGAACGATGAGCAGTTCTTC
CDR3 protein: CASSFGVNDEQFF
V gene: TRBV7-2
clone size: once
D gene: -
J gene: TRBJ2-1

CDR3 DNA: TGTGCCAGCAGCCAGCCGGGACTAGCGGACTACGAGCAGTACTTC
CDR3 protein: CASSQPGLADYEQYF
V gene: TRBV4-2
clone size: -
D gene: TRBD2
J gene: TRBJ2-7

CDR3 DNA: TGTGCCATCAGCGGGACAGGGATCTCCTACGAGCAGTACTTC
CDR3 protein: CAISGTGISYEQYF
V gene: TRBV10-3
clone size: -
D gene: TRBD1
J gene: TRBJ2-7

CDR3 DNA: TGTGCCAGCAGCGTGGGGACAGGGGGCACAGATACGCAGTATTTT
CDR3 protein: CASSVGTGGTDTQYF
V gene: TRBV9
clone size: -
D gene: TRBD1
J gene: TRBJ2-3

CDR3 DNA: TGCGCCAGCAGCTTTTCGGAGGCGAGTGAGCAGTTCTTC
CDR3 protein: CASSFSEASEQFF
V gene: TRBV5-1
clone size: -
D gene: -
J gene: TRBJ2-1

CDR3 DNA: TGCGCCAGCAGCCTCTATTACACAGATACGCAGTATTTT
CDR3 protein: CASSLYYTDTQYF
V gene: TRBV4-1
clone size: -
D gene: -
J gene: TRBJ2-3

CDR3 DNA: TGTGCCAGCAATCTGGGGGACACAGATACGCAGTATTTT
CDR3 protein: CASNLGDTDTQYF
V gene: TRBV5-5
clone size: few
D gene: -
J gene: TRBJ2-3

CDR3 DNA: TGTGCCAGTGGGGACAGGGGAGGTACCGGGGAGCTGTTTTTT
CDR3 protein: CASGDRGGTGELFF
V gene: TRBV19
clone size: -
D gene: TRBD1
J gene: TRBJ2-2